The sequence of this T cell receptor (beta chain) was determined in a study of CD8+ T cells in alopecia areata listed by TCRdb under 2018. With respect to the entire study: High-throughput TCRbeta sequencing was used to examine T cell clonal expansion in alopecia areata in both the C3H/HeJ mouse model and human patients. In humans, TCRbeta sequencing was performed on scalp tissue and on sorted CD4+ and CD8+ peripheral blood T cells from healthy controls and from patients with patchy or totalis/universalis alopecia areata. Clonality in the scalp was compared among normal scalp (n=4), patchy alopecia areata scalp (n=8), and alopecia totalis/universalis scalp (n=8). RNA was extracted with the PAXgene miRNA kit for fixed scalp, the miRNeasy kit for PBMCs, and the RNeasy kit for mouse skin. TCRbeta CDR3 regions were amplified by immunoSEQ multiplex PCR with 35 Vbeta forward and 13 Jbeta reverse primers. Study-wide findings and limitations: Unlike mouse skin, where gammadelta T cells dominate, normal human skin contains resident alphabeta T cells that get sequenced too, which complicates analysis of the scalp TCR repertoire. Shared TCR sequences between patients were less evident than in mice, which may be partly attributable to HLA diversity in the patient population. Compared with normal scalp, lesional scalp, particularly in alopecia totalis/universalis, had higher clonality and more expanded CD8+ clones, which suggests antigenic drive.

The method was the immunoSEQ multiplex PCR assay. For TCR sequencing, RNA was extracted from every sample and reverse transcribed into cDNA to serve as template. SuperScript III was used to make first-strand cDNA, primed with a 2:1 mix of oligo-dT and random hexamers. Amplification bias was assessed with a synthetic immune receptor repertoire, and residual bias was removed computationally. In the authors' own workflow: Raw reads were preprocessed for error removal, and CDR3 was defined according to IMGT conventions as running from the conserved cysteine to phenylalanine. To get clonality, Shannon entropy was normalized by log2 of the number of productive unique TCRs and the result was subtracted from 1. CD4 or CD8 identity of scalp clones was inferred by cross-referencing scalp TCRbeta sequences with sorted blood CD4 and CD8 repertoires. TCRdb mirrors the immuneACCESS table, restricted to in-frame sequences. Some clones are absent from its copies; in checked studies, under half trace to an unresolved V gene, and the reason for the others is unknown. The V and J calls and the clone size are those of that table, but D and trimming were determined from the DNA. The sample table contains some 150,000 clones; only one count was recorded for less than 65% of them. Of the sample, about 38% falls within the top ten clones.

PBMCs were separated by density centrifugation and stained for CD3, CD4 and CD8, after which CD4+ and CD8+ T cells were sorted on a FACSAria. Scalp biopsies and blood samples were provided by unaffected controls. Based on the germline V gene (reference sequence), the CDR1 and CDR2 sequences are PRHDT and FYEKMQ. Its CDR3 holds 16 amino acids, cysteine through phenylalanine. Just CDR3 DNA is preserved here, 48 bases in frame from base 1. Trimming takes 4 bases off V and 3 bases off J; junction bases not matched to a gene: 8. Note on this clone: Its antigen target is currently unknown. Base qualities are not recorded, but no much larger clone differs from it by a single base.

The sequencing sample was made of CD8+ T cells sorted from blood. The sequence was obtained from a human donor in good health. The V and J segments used are TRBV13 and TRBJ2-1, with 8 bases aligning to TRBD2. The CDR3 reads as follows: CASSSSGSNGYNEQFF. The DNA sequence is given as TGTGCCAGCAGCTCCAGCGGGAGTAACGGCTACAATGAGCAGTTCTTC.